This TCR beta chain was identified in a study of CD8 T cells in ankylosing spondylitis (dated by TCRdb to between 2016 and 2019). With respect to the entire study: The study profiled T cell receptor beta repertoires in healthy donors and ankylosing spondylitis patients to find disease-linked TCR variants. The full study cohort was made up of about two dozen ankylosing spondylitis patients and 108 healthy donors. Peripheral blood was sampled, and synovial fluid was also collected from ankylosing spondylitis patients. The full study reports these points: A TCR beta motif made up of several highly homologous amino acid variants appeared to be characteristic of blood from ankylosing spondylitis patients. Some of the motif variants had been reported before in the synovial fluid and blood of reactive arthritis patients, a finding that suggests common disease-initiation mechanisms. The disease-linked clones showed a CD8+ phenotype and occurred at relatively low frequencies in peripheral blood. Significant enrichment of the disease-linked clones was reported in matched synovial fluid samples from ankylosing spondylitis patients.

Instrument on record: Illumina HiSeq 2500. TCR beta libraries were prepared by quantitative 5'-RACE with molecular barcodes. Per the original workflow: To identify disease-linked TCR variants, a new computational method was used, one built on a probabilistic model of VDJ rearrangement. Starting from the raw public reads, TCRdb applied fastp trimming at Q25, assembled clones with MiXCR and retained in-frame beta chains. Rows with a matching CDR3 protein are joined into one entry that keeps the most common DNA and genes. The V and J calls were determined by TCRdb, not by the authors. The sample profile shows 31,000 or so distinct CDR3 sequences; about 30% of them were found once. The ten top clones hold about 50% of the sample. Synovial fluid samples were paired with blood samples taken from the same ankylosing spondylitis patients. This clonotype was observed at least ten times. Its binding antigen is unknown. No base-level quality is on record; no much larger clone is a single base apart.

Source material: synovial fluid, either unsorted or a sorted T cell fraction (not recorded which). This sequence originates from a male donor with ankylosing spondylitis.

The CDR3: CASSYGTGLYEQYF. The bases read TGTGCCAGCAGCTACGGGACTGGGCTCTACGAGCAGTACTTC. The chain was built from TRBV11-2 and TRBJ2-7, with TRBD2 perhaps the D gene, on 6 matching bases. CDR1 is given as SGHAT and CDR2 as FQNNGV, both from the germline V gene. The CDR3 runs 14 amino acids, cysteine and phenylalanine included. Here the CDR3 DNA is all that survives: 42 bases in frame from base 1. V gives up 4 bases and J gives up 3 bases, and the segment between their germline ends measures 13 bases.